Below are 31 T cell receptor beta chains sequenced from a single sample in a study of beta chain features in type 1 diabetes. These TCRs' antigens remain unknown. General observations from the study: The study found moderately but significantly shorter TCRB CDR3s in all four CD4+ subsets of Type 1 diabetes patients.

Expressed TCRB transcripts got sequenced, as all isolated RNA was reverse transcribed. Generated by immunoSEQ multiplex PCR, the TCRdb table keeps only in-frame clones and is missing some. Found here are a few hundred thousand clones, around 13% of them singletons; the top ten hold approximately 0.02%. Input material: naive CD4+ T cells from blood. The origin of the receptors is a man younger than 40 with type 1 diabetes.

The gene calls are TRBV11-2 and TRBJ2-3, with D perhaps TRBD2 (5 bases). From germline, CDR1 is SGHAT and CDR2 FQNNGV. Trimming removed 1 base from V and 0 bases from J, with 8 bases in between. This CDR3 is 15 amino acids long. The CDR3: CASSLASFSTDTQYF. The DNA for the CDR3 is TGTGCCAGCAGCTTAGCTAGCTTTAGCACAGATACGCAGTATTTT.

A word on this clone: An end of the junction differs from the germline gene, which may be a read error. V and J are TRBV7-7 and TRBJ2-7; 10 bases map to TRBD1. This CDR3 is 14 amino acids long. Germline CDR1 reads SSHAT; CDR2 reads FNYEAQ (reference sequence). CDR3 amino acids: CASSPGTGVHEQYF. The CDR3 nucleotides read TGTGCTAGCAGCCCCGGGACAGGGGTCCACGAGCAGTACTTC. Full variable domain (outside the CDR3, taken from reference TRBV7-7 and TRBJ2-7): GAGVSQSPRYKVTKRGQDVTLRCDPISSHATLYWYQQALGQGPEFLTYFNYEAQPDKSGLPSDRFSAERPEGSISTLTIQRTEQRDSAMYRCASSPGTGVHEQYFGPGTRLTVT.

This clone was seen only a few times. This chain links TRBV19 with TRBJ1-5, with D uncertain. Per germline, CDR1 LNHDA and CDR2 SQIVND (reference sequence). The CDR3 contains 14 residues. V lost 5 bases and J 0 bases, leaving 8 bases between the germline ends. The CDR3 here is CASSPQASNQPQHF. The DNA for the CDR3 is TGTGCCAGTAGTCCTCAAGCTAGCAATCAGCCCCAGCATTTT.

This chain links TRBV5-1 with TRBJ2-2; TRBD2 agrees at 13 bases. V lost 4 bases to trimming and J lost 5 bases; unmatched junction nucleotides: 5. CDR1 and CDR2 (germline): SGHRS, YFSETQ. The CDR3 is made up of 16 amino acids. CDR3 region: CASSKGLAGSTGELFF. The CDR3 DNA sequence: TGCGCCAGCAGCAAGGGACTAGCGGGATCTACCGGGGAGCTGTTTTTT.

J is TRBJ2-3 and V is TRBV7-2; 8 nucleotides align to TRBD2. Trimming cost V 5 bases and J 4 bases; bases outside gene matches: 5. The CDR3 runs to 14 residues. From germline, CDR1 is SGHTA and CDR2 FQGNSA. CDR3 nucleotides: TGTGCCAGCAGCCCGGGACTAGTAGCAGATACGCAGTATTTT. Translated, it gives CASSPGLVADTQYF.

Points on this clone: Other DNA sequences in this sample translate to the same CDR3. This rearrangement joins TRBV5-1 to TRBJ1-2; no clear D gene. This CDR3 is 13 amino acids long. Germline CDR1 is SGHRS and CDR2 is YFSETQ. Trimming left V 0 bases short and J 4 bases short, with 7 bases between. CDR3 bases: TGCGCCAGCAGCTTGGGTGATAGCTATGGCTACACCTTC. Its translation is CASSLGDSYGYTF.

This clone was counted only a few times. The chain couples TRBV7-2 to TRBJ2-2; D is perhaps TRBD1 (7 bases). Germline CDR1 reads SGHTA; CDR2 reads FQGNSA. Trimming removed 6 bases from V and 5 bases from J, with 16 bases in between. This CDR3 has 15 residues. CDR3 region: CASRRGQRRTGELFF. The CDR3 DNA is TGTGCCAGCAGGCGGGGACAGCGACGGACCGGGGAGCTGTTTTTT.

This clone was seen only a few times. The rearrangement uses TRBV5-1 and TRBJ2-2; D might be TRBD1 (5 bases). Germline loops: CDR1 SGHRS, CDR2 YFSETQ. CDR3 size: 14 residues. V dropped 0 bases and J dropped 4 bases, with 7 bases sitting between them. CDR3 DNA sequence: TGCGCCAGCAGCTTGGACAGGTCCACCGGGGAGCTGTTTTTT. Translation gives CASSLDRSTGELFF.

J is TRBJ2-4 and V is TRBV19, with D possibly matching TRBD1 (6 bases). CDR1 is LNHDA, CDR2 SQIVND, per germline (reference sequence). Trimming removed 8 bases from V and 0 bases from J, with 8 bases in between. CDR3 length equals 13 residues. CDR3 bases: TGTGCCAGTGAGGACAGAGCCAAAAACATTCAGTACTTC. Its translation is CASEDRAKNIQYF.

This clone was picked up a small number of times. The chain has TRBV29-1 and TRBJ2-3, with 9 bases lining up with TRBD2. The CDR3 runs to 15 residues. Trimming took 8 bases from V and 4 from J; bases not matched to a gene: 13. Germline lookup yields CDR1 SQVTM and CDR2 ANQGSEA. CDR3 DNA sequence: TGCAGCAGCGATACGGCGGGAGGGGTCGCAGATACGCAGTATTTT. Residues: CSSDTAGGVADTQYF.

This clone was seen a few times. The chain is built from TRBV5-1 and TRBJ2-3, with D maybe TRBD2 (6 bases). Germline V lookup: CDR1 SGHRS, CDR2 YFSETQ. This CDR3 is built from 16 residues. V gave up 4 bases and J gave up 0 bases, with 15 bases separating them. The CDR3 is CASSQLRDSSTDTQYF. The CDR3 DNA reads TGCGCCAGCAGCCAACTCCGGGACTCCAGCACAGATACGCAGTATTTT.

DNA of the CDR3: TGCGCCAGCAGCTTGGGCCCAGGGGGTCCCCCCAATCAGCCCCAGCATTTT. This codes for CASSLGPGGPPNQPQHF. The chain links TRBV5-1 to TRBJ1-5, with TRBD1 matching over 7 bases. CDR1 and CDR2 (germline): SGHRS, YFSETQ. The CDR3 loop spans 17 amino acids. V was clipped by 0 bases and J by 3 bases; unmatched bases: 9.

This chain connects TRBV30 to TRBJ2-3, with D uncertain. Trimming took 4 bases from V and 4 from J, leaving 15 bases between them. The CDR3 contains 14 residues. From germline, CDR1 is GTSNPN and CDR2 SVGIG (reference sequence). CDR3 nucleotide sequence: TGTGCCTGGACCAGAGGCATATTGGCAGATACGCAGTATTTT. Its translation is CAWTRGILADTQYF.

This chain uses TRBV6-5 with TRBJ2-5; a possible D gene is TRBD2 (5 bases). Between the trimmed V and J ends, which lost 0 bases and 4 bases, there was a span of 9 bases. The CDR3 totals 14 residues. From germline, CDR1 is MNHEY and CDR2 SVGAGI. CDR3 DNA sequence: TGTGCCAGCAGTTACTCGAGCAGCGGAGAGACCCAGTACTTC. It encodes CASSYSSSGETQYF.

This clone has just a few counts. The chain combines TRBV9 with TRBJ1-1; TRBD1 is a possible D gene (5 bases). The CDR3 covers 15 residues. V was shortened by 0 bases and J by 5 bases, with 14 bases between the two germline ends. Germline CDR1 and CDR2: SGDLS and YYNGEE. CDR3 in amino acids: CASSVAGGGGTEAFF. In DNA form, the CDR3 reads TGTGCCAGCAGCGTAGCCGGGGGAGGTGGGACTGAAGCTTTCTTT.

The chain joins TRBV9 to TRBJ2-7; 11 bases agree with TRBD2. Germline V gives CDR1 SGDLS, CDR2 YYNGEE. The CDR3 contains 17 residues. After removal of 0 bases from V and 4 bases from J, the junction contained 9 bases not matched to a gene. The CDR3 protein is CASSVAPTSGVGYEQYF. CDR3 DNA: TGTGCCAGCAGCGTAGCACCGACTAGCGGGGTAGGATACGAGCAGTACTTC. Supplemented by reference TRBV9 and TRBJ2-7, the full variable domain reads DSGVTQTPKHLITATGQRVTLRCSPRSGDLSVYWYQQSLDQGLQFLIQYYNGEERAKGNILERFSAQQFPDLHSELNLSSLELGDSALYFCASSVAPTSGVGYEQYFGPGTRLTVT.

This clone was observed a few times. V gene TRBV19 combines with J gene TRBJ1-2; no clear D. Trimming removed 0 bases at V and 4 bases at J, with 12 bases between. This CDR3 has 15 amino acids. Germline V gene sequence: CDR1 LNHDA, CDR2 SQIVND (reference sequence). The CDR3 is CASSIDLVNSYGYTF. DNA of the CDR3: TGTGCCAGTAGTATAGATCTTGTGAACTCCTATGGCTACACCTTC.

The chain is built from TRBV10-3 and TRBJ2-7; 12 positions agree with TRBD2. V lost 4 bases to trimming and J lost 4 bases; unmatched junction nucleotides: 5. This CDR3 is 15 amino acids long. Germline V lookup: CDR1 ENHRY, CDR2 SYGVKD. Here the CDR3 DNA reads TGTGCCATCAGTGGTACGGGGACTAGCGGGTACGAGCAGTACTTC. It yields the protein CAISGTGTSGYEQYF.

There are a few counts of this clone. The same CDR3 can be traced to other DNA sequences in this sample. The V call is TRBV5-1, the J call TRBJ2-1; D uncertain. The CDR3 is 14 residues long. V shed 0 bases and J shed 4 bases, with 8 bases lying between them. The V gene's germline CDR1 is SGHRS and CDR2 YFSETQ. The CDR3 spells CASSLGQAYNEQFF. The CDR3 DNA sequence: TGCGCCAGCAGCTTGGGACAAGCATACAATGAGCAGTTCTTC.

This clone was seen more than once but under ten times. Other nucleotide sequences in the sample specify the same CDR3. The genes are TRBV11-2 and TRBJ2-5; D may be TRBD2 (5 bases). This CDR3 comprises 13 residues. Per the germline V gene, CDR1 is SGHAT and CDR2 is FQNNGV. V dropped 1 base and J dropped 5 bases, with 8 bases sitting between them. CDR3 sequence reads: CASSLGGEETQYF. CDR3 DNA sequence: TGTGCCAGCAGCTTAGGGGGAGAGGAGACCCAGTACTTC. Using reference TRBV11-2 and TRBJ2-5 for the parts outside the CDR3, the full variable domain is EAGVAQSPRYKIIEKRQSVAFWCNPISGHATLYWYQQILGQGPKLLIQFQNNGVVDDSQLPKDRFSAERLKGVDSTLKIQPAKLEDSAVYLCASSLGGEETQYFGPGTRLLVL.

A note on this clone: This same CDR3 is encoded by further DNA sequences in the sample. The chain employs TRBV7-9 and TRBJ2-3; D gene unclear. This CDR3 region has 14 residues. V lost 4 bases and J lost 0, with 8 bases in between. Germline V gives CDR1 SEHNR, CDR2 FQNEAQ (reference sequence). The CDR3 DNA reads TGTGCCAGCAGCTCCCGCGGCAGCACAGATACGCAGTATTTT. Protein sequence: CASSSRGSTDTQYF.

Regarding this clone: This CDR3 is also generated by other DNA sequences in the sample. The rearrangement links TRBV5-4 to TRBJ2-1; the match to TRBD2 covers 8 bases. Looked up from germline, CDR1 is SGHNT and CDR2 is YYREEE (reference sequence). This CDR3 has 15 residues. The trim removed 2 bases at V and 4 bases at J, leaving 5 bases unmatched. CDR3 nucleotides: TGTGCCAGCAGCTTCGGGGGGGCCCGTTACAATGAGCAGTTCTTC. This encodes CASSFGGARYNEQFF.

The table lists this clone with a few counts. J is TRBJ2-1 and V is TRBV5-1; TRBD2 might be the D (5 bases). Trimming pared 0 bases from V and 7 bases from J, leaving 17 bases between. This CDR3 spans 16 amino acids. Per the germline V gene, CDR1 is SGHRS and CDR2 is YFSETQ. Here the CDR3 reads CASSLEPRGPSNEQFF. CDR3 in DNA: TGCGCCAGCAGCTTGGAGCCCCGCGGGCCTTCGAATGAGCAGTTCTTC. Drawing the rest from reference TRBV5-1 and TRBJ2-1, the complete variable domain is KAGVTQTPRYLIKTRGQQVTLSCSPISGHRSVSWYQQTPGQGLQFLFEYFSETQRNKGNFPGRFSGRQFSNSRSEMNVSTLELGDSALYLCASSLEPRGPSNEQFFGPGTRLTVL.

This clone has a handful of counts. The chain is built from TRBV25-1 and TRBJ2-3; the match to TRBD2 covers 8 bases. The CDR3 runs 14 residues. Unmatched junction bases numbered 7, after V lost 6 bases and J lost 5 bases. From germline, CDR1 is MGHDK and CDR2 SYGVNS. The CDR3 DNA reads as TGTGCCAGCAGCAGAGCGGGGGCGGGAGATACGCAGTATTTT. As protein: CASSRAGAGDTQYF.

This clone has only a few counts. The CDR3 loop reads CASSQAGGIEQFF. The CDR3 DNA is TGTGCCAGCAGCCAAGCGGGGGGGATTGAGCAGTTCTTC. The chain is built from TRBV11-2 and TRBJ2-1, with TRBD2 identical over 10 bases. Trimming took 5 bases from V and 9 from J; bases not matched to a gene: 4. Germline-derived CDR1 and CDR2 are SGHAT and FQNNGV. This CDR3 comprises 13 residues.

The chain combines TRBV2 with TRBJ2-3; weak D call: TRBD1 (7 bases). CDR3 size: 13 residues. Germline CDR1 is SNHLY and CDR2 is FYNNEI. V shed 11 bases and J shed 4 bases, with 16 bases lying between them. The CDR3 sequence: CAPKEGASDTQYF. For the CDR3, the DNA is TGTGCCCCCAAGGAGGGGGCCTCAGATACGCAGTATTTT.

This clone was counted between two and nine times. In DNA form, the CDR3 reads TGTGCCAGCAGCTTTTCCCCCACCTACGAGCAGTACTTC. Translated: CASSFSPTYEQYF. The rearrangement joins TRBV7-2 to TRBJ2-7; no reliable D call. CDR3 length: 13 amino acids. Trimming took off 3 bases at V and 2 bases at J, with 8 bases between the two ends. Germline lookup yields CDR1 SGHTA and CDR2 FQGNSA.

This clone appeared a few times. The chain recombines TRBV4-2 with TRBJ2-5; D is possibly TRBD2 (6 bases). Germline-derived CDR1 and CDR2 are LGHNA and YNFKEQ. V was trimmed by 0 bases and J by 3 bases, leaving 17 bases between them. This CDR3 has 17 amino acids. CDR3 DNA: TGTGCCAGCAGCCAAGACCCCCCCCGGGGGAGCGAAGAGACCCAGTACTTC. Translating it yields CASSQDPPRGSEETQYF.

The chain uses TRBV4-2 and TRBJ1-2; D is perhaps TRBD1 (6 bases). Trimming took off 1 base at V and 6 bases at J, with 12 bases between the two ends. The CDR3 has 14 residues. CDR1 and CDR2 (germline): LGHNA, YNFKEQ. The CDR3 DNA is TGTGCCAGCAGCCAAGTGGCAGGGGTTGATGGCTACACCTTC. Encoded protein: CASSQVAGVDGYTF.

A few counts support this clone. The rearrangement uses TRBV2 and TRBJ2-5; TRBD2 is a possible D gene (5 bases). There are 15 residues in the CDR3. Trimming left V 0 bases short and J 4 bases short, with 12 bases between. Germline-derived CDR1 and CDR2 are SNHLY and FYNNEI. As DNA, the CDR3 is TGTGCCAGCAGTGAAGCGCAACGACGGGGAGAGACCCAGTACTTC. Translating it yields CASSEAQRRGETQYF.

The CDR3 loop reads CASSMGGGANYGYTF. In DNA form, the CDR3 reads TGTGCCAGCAGCATGGGAGGAGGGGCTAACTATGGCTACACCTTC. The genes are TRBV11-3 and TRBJ1-2; the D gene is possibly TRBD1 (5 bases). The V end was cut by 5 bases, the J end by 0 bases, with 13 bases between. The CDR3 has 15 residues. Germline CDR1 SGHNT, CDR2 YENEEA.